This TCR beta chain was sequenced in a study of OX40 agonist ivuxolimab in advanced cancers. Using immunoSEQ multiplex PCR, the repertoire was profiled, and TCRdb retains in-frame clones only, with some absent. The sample yields about 80,000 clones, around nine tenths seen once. Autoimmune disease history or systemic immunosuppression barred patients. Baseline was the first blood sampling point, followed by cycle 4 day 1 and cycle 7 day 1. CDR3 size: 14 residues. The V end lost 2 bases, the J end lost 1 base, and 7 bases lay between the germline ends. The V gene's germline CDR1 is SGHRS and CDR2 YFSETQ.

V usage is TRBV5-1 and J usage is TRBJ1-3; a weak D match, TRBD1 (6 bases). The TCR was taken from an adult with an advanced solid tumor such as melanoma, head and neck, liver or kidney cancer. The input for sequencing was CD4+ or CD8+ T cells sorted from blood, taken in a trial of the OX40 agonist ivuxolimab. CDR3 sequence: CASSLQGSGNTIYF. The CDR3, as DNA: TGCGCCAGCAGCTTACAGGGTTCTGGAAACACCATATATTTT.